The 7 T cell receptor beta chains in this list originate from one sample, sequenced in a study of read filtering for tumor transcriptome and immune sequencing (dated by TCRdb to 2018 to 2021). The sequencer was an Illumina HiSeq 4000. The Immunoverse kit was used to build TCR libraries from approximately 410 ng RNA, with molecular barcoded adaptors covering alpha/delta and beta/gamma chains. Using fastp at Q25 and MiXCR, TCRdb reprocessed the public reads and kept productive beta chains. Every CDR3 protein is listed once, alongside the most common genes and DNA of its rows. This sample gives some 40,000 distinct CDR3 sequences in total; 13% to 15% of them show up just once. Around 6.5% of the sample comes from the top ten. Sequencing input: a population of CD138-negative cells sorted from bone marrow. The cell subset or site tag for this specimen amounts to: bone marrow mononuclear cells depleted of CD138+ plasma/myeloma cells by negative magnetic selection. Receptor source: a donor over 35 with multiple myeloma.

This clonotype appeared many times. The CDR3 DNA sequence: TGTGCCAGCAGCTTAGACCAGGGACAGGGCCCAGATACGCAGTATTTT. It is translated as CASSLDQGQGPDTQYF. The chain uses TRBV7-9 and TRBJ2-3, with 9 bases aligning to TRBD1. Germline lookup yields CDR1 SEHNR and CDR2 FQNEAQ (reference sequence). The V gene end was trimmed by 1 base and the J gene end by 4 bases; junction bases not matched to a gene: 6. The CDR3 length is 16 residues.

This clonotype was counted ten times or more. This chain uses TRBV27 with TRBJ1-1; D is undetermined. The CDR3 spans 13 residues. Trimming took off 4 bases at V and 0 bases at J, with 6 bases between the two ends. Germline V gene lookup returns CDR1 MNHEY and CDR2 SMNVEV (reference sequence). The CDR3 protein is CASSSRMNTEAFF. The CDR3 DNA reads as TGTGCCAGCAGTTCCCGGATGAACACTGAAGCTTTCTTT.

This clonotype was seen at least ten times. Here the CDR3 omits its conserved ending phenylalanine or tryptophan, so a read error is the likely source. The gene calls are TRBV6-1 and TRBJ2-1; no definite D call. Germline V lookup: CDR1 MNHNS, CDR2 SASEGT. This CDR3 spans 15 amino acids. V lost 1 base to trimming and J lost 0 bases, with 7 bases between them. The CDR3 DNA sequence: TGTGCCAGCAGTGAAGAGAGGTCCTCCTACAATGAGCAGTTCTCC. Translation: CASSEERSSYNEQFS.

This chain links TRBV28 with TRBJ2-7; the match to TRBD2 covers 16 bases. CDR1 and CDR2 (germline): MDHEN, SYDVKM. CDR3 size: 15 residues. Trimming at V came to 8 bases and at J to 3 bases, leaving 4 bases not matched to a gene. CDR3 DNA: TGTGCCAGCGGGACTAGCGGGAGGGGCTTCTACGAGCAGTACTTC. It codes for CASGTSGRGFYEQYF.

This clonotype was recorded many times. A much larger clonotype is one base distant, so this may be a read error. V gene TRBV5-1 combines with J gene TRBJ2-1, with TRBD2 matching over 11 bases. The germline V gene has CDR1 SGHRS and CDR2 YFSETQ. This CDR3 is 15 amino acids long. The CDR3 sequence is CASSSLAGGINEQSF. CDR3 nucleotides: TGCGCCAGCAGCTCGCTAGCGGGAGGAATCAATGAGCAGTCCTTC.

This clonotype was counted many times. The rearrangement uses TRBV20-1 and TRBJ2-5; D is possibly TRBD1 (5 bases). The CDR3 length is 12 residues. V shed 4 bases and J shed 2 bases, with 8 bases lying between them. Germline V gene data show CDR1 as DFQATT and CDR2 as SNEGSKA (reference sequence). CDR3 in amino acids: CSANRGQETQYF. CDR3 sequence (DNA): TGCAGTGCTAATAGGGGTCAAGAGACCCAGTACTTC.

This clonotype was counted ten times or more. The chain links TRBV29-1 to TRBJ1-1; possibly TRBD1 for D (6 bases). The V end lost 8 bases, the J end lost 10 bases, and 14 bases lay between the germline ends. CDR1 and CDR2 (germline): SQVTM, ANQGSEA. CDR3 length: 10 residues. The CDR3 spells CSWGEQGAFF. The CDR3 DNA reads as TGCAGCTGGGGGGAACAGGGAGCTTTCTTT.